These T cell receptor beta chains were read from a single sample in a study of vaccination and CD4 T cells after COVID-19. Which antigens these TCRs recognize remains unknown. TCRdb re-analysed the PCR reads in MiXCR, keeping a single row per CDR3 protein. Of about 19,000 distinct CDR3 sequences listed, about 56% are singletons. This sample comprised CD4+ T cells from blood, cultured in vitro, obtained before SARS-CoV-2 vaccination. These receptors were obtained from a human donor who had recovered from COVID-19. Each CDR3 is given with its conserved first and last residue. A D gene is named only where the DNA matches it firmly. Size tells how often a clone was seen (once, few, many) or the class of an expanded clone, and some rows leave it out.

CDR3 DNA	CDR3 protein	V gene	J gene	D gene	clone size
TGTGCCAGCAGCTTAGCGCCGCGGAGGCCCCAGCATTTT	CASSLAPRRPQHF	TRBV7-2	TRBJ1-5	-	few
TGTGCCAGCACAAGGGGACAGCTGAACACTGAAGCTTTCTTT	CASTRGQLNTEAFF	TRBV2	TRBJ1-1	TRBD1	-
TGTGCCAGCAGTGAGGAGGACAGGGCCCAGGGCTACACCTTC	CASSEEDRAQGYTF	TRBV25-1	TRBJ1-2	TRBD1	-
TGTGCCAGCATGAAGGGCAGTAACTATGGCTACACCTTC	CASMKGSNYGYTF	TRBV2	TRBJ1-2	-	-
TGTGCCAGTGGGAGATCCTACAATGAGCAGTTCTTC	CASGRSYNEQFF	TRBV7-2	TRBJ2-1	-	-
TGTGCCAGCAGTCGAACCGGACAGGGGGCGGATTCACCCCTCCACTTT	CASSRTGQGADSPLHF	TRBV6-1	TRBJ1-6	TRBD1	-
TGTGCCAGCAGCTTAAATATGGGTTATGGCTACACCTTC	CASSLNMGYGYTF	TRBV7-2	TRBJ1-2	-	few
TGTGCCAGCAGCTTAGATGGGGGAGACCCCCACGAGCAGTACTTC	CASSLDGGDPHEQYF	TRBV7-9	TRBJ2-7	-	-
TGTGCCAGCAAGGCATACAATGAGCAGTTCTTC	CASKAYNEQFF	TRBV2	TRBJ2-1	-	-
TGTGCCAGCAGCTTAGTAGAGGGCAGCAATCAGCCCCAGCATTTT	CASSLVEGSNQPQHF	TRBV7-2	TRBJ1-5	-	few
TGCAGTGCTAGTTTAACAGGTCGTAACACTGAAGCTTTCTTT	CSASLTGRNTEAFF	TRBV20-1	TRBJ1-1	-	-
TGTGCCAGCAGCTTAGCCGGCTCACCCCTCCACTTT	CASSLAGSPLHF	TRBV7-9	TRBJ1-6	-	-
TGTGCCAGCAGCTTGGAAGTAAATTCACCCCTCCACTTT	CASSLEVNSPLHF	TRBV5-4	TRBJ1-6	-	-
TGTGCCAGCAGCCCCCGAACCGGGACAGGGGGGAATCATAATTCACCCCTCCACTTT	CASSPRTGTGGNHNSPLHF	TRBV7-2	TRBJ1-6	TRBD1	few
TGCGCCAGCAGCAAATCCGGGACAGGGCCGAATAATTCACCCCTCCACTTT	CASSKSGTGPNNSPLHF	TRBV5-1	TRBJ1-6	TRBD1	-
TGTGCCAGCAGCTTAGTCCGGACAGGGACTCGACGCGAGCAGTACTTC	CASSLVRTGTRREQYF	TRBV7-2	TRBJ2-7	TRBD1	-
TGTGCCAGCAGTGACGACTTTCGGAGCGGGGGGAACAATGAGCAGTTCTTC	CASSDDFRSGGNNEQFF	TRBV25-1	TRBJ2-1	TRBD2	few
TGTGCCAGTAGTATAGAACCCGGACGGGGGACTGAAGCTTTCTTT	CASSIEPGRGTEAFF	TRBV19	TRBJ1-1	-	-
TGTGCCAGTAGTATAGTCAGGGACGATCAGCCCCAGCATTTT	CASSIVRDDQPQHF	TRBV19	TRBJ1-5	-	few
TGTGCCAGCAGTTATGAAGGGGTTTGGAATTCACCCCTCCACTTT	CASSYEGVWNSPLHF	TRBV12-3/TRBV12-4	TRBJ1-6	-	-
TGTGCCAGCAGTTTATCGAAGGGGCGAAATCAGCCCCAGCATTTT	CASSLSKGRNQPQHF	TRBV27	TRBJ1-5	-	-
TGCAGTGCTACAAGGGACAATAGCAATCAGCCCCAGCATTTT	CSATRDNSNQPQHF	TRBV20-1	TRBJ1-5	-	-
TGTGCCAGCAGATTTCTGGATTCACCCCTCCACTTT	CASRFLDSPLHF	TRBV27	TRBJ1-6	-	-
TGTGCCACCGGGGGGGATCAGCCCCAGCATTTT	CATGGDQPQHF	TRBV6-2/TRBV6-3	TRBJ1-5	-	few
TGTGCCAGCAGCGTAGAAGGGGGCTACACTGAAGCTTTCTTT	CASSVEGGYTEAFF	TRBV9	TRBJ1-1	TRBD1	-
TGCAGTGCTACCGGGACAGGTGAGACTCAGCCCCAGCATTTT	CSATGTGETQPQHF	TRBV20-1	TRBJ1-5	TRBD1	few